The TCR beta chain described here comes from a study of spatial heterogeneity in lung cancer. As to this clonotype: Its specificity is not known.

The presence of a unique molecular identifier marked each TCR cDNA molecule. TCRdb re-derived calls from the 5' RACE reads in MiXCR, one entry per CDR3 protein. The sample holds some 10,000 distinct CDR3 sequences, 13% to 15% seen once. Findings and limits, study-wide: The counts of expanded TCRs, ubiquitous and regional, tracked ubiquitous and regional nonsynonymous mutations, respectively. In tumors, expanded intratumoral alpha and beta TCR counts tracked mutation counts.

Trimming stripped 0 bases from V and 4 bases from J, with 14 bases between. This CDR3 is built from 16 residues. CDR1 and CDR2 (germline): MGHRA, YSYEKL. As to time point: sample taken at primary tumor resection. The specimen was lung tumor tissue, collected at surgery. The genes are TRBV4-1 and TRBJ2-3; possibly TRBD1 for D (5 bases). The clonotype comes from a male donor with early-stage non-small cell lung cancer. The CDR3 coding sequence is TGCGCCAGCAGCCAAGATCGAACAGGAGTTTCAGATACGCAGTATTTT. As protein: CASSQDRTGVSDTQYF.